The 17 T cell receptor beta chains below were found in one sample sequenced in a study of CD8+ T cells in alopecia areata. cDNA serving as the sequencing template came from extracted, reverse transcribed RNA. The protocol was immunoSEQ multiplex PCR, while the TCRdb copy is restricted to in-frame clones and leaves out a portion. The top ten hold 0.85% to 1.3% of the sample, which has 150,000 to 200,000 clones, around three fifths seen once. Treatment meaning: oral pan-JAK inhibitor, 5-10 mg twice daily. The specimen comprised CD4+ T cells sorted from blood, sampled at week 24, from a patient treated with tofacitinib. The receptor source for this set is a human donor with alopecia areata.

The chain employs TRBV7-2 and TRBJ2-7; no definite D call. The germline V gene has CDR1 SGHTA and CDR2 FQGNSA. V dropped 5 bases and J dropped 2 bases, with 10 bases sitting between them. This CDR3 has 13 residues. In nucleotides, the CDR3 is TGTGCCAGCAGCAAAACGGCCCCCTACGAGCAGTACTTC. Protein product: CASSKTAPYEQYF.

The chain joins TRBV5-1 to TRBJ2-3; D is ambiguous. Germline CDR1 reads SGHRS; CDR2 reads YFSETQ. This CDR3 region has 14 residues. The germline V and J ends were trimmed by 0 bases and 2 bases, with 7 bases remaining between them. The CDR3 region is CASSLVLNTDTQYF. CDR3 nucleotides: TGCGCCAGCAGCTTGGTTCTGAACACAGATACGCAGTATTTT.

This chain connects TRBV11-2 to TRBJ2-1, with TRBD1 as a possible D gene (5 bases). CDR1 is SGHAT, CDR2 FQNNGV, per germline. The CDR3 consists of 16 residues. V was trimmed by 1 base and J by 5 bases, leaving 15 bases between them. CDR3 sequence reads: CASSLVGRVGHNEQFF. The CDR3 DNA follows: TGTGCCAGCAGCTTAGTTGGCAGGGTTGGGCACAATGAGCAGTTCTTC.

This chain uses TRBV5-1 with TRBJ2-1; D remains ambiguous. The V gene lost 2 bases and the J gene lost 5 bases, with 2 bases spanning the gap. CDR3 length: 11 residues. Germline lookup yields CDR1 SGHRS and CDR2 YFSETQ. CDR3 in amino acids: CASSLNNEQFF. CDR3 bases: TGCGCCAGCAGCTTAAACAATGAGCAGTTCTTC.

CDR3 protein: CASSLRQGAYEQYF. The CDR3 DNA sequence: TGTGCCAGCAGCTTAAGGCAGGGAGCCTACGAGCAGTACTTC. J is TRBJ2-7 and V is TRBV7-2; D tentatively fits TRBD1 or TRBD2 (5 bases each). The CDR3 is 14 amino acids. V shed 2 bases and J shed 2 bases, with 10 bases lying between them. Germline CDR1 reads SGHTA; CDR2 reads FQGNSA.

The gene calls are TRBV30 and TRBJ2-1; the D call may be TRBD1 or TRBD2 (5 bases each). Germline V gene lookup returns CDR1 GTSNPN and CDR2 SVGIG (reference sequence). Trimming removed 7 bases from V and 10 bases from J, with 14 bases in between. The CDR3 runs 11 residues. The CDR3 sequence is CASGRVREQFF. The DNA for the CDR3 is TGTGCCTCGGGACGGGTTCGAGAGCAGTTCTTC.

The CDR3 bases are TGTGCCAGCCGACGTCGGGGAGGGGGCAATCAGCCCCAGCATTTT. This gives the protein CASRRRGGGNQPQHF. This chain uses TRBV6-5 with TRBJ1-5, with D perhaps TRBD1 (5 bases). Per the germline V gene, CDR1 is MNHEY and CDR2 is SVGAGI. This CDR3 region has 15 residues. The ends were cut back, 8 bases at V and 2 bases at J, with 16 bases in the middle.

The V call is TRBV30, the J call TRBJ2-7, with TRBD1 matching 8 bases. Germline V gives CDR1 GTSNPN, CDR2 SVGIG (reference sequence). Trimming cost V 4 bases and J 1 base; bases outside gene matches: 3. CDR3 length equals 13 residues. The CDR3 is CAWIRTGSYEQYF. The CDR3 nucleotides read TGTGCCTGGATTAGGACAGGGTCCTACGAGCAGTACTTC. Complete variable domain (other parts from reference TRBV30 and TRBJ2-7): SQTIHQWPATLVQPVGSPLSLECTVEGTSNPNLYWYRQAAGRGLQLLFYSVGIGQISSEVPQNLSASRPQDRQFILSSKKLLLSDSGFYLCAWIRTGSYEQYFGPGTRLTVT.

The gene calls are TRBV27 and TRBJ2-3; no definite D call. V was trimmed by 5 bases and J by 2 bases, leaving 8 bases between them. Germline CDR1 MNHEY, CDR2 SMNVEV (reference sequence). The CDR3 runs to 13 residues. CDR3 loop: CASSPRHTDTQYF. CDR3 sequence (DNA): TGTGCCAGCAGTCCTCGTCACACAGATACGCAGTATTTT.

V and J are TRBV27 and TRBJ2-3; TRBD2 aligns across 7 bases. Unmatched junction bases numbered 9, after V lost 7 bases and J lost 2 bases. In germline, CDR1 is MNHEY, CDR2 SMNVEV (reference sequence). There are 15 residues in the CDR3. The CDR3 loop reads CASTQPGGNTDTQYF. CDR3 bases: TGTGCCAGCACCCAACCGGGGGGAAACACAGATACGCAGTATTTT.

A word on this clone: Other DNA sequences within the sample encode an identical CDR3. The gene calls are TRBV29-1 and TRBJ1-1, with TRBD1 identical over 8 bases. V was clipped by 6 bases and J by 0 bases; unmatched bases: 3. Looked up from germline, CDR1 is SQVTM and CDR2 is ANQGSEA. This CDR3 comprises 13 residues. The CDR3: CSVGQVLNTEAFF. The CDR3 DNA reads TGCAGCGTGGGACAGGTCCTGAACACTGAAGCTTTCTTT.

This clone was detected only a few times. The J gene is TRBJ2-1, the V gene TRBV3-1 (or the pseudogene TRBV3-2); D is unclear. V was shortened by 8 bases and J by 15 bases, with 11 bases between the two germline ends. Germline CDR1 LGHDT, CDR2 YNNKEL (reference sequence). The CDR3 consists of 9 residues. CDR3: CASPPIVFF. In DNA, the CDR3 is TGTGCCAGCCCACCTATAGTGTTCTTC.

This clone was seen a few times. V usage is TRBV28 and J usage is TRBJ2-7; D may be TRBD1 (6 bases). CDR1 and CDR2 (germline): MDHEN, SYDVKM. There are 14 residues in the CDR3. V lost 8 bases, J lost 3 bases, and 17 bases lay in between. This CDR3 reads CASGPTGTFYEQYF. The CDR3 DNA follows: TGTGCCAGCGGGCCGACAGGAACCTTCTACGAGCAGTACTTC. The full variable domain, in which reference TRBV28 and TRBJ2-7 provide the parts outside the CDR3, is DVKVTQSSRYLVKRTGEKVFLECVQDMDHENMFWYRQDPGLGLRLIYFSYDVKMKEKGDIPEGYSVSREKKERFSLILESASTNQTSMYLCASGPTGTFYEQYFGPGTRLTVT.

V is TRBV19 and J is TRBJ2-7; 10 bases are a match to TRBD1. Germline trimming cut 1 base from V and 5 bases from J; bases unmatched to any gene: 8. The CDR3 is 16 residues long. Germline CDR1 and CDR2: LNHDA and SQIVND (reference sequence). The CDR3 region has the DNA TGTGCCAGTAGTATAGGTGGAGACAGGGGGCGCCACGAGCAGTACTTC. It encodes CASSIGGDRGRHEQYF.

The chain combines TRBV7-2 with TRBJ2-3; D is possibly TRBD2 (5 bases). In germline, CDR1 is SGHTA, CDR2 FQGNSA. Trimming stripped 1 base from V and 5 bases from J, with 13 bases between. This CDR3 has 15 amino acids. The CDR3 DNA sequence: TGTGCCAGCAGCTTAGTAACCAGCGGTAGAGATACGCAGTATTTT. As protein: CASSLVTSGRDTQYF.

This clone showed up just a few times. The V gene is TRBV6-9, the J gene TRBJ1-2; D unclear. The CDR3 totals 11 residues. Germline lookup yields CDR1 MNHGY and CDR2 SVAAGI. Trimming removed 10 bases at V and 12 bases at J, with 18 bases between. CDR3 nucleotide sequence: TGTGCCATCGGAGGCGTTGGGGAGGACACCTTC. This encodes CAIGGVGEDTF.

In DNA, the CDR3 is TGCGCCAGCATGGGAGGAGGCACTGAAGCTTTCTTT. Protein: CASMGGGTEAFF. The chain carries TRBV5-1 and TRBJ1-1, with D hard to call. V was cut by 6 bases and J by 4 bases, with 10 bases left in between. Germline V gives CDR1 SGHRS, CDR2 YFSETQ. The CDR3 totals 12 residues.